The clone carrying this TCR beta chain was detected ten times or more. Its antigen is not known. This specimen belongs to a study of T cells after yellow fever vaccination. For the study at large: SMART-Seq v4 Ultra Low Input served to prepare low-cell-number fractions. Broader study findings: The CD4 compartment and the CD8 compartment contained a small share of clonotypes in common. A weaker secondary response peaked on day 5, the primary on day 15.

UMIs were added to TCR cDNA along with a universal primer site when it was made by 5'RACE template switching. Using its own MiXCR run on the 5' RACE reads, TCRdb lists one record per CDR3 protein. This sample carries 80,000 to 100,000 distinct CDR3 sequences, under 7% of them seen once, and the ten largest clones take about 40%. The source was CD8+ T cells sorted from PBMCs, collected 10 days after the yellow fever booster vaccination. This TCR came from a man aged 18 to 29 who received the YFV17D yellow fever vaccine.

CDR3 loop: CASSPDRSQETQYF. CDR3 sequence (DNA): TGTGCCAGCAGCCCGGACAGGAGCCAAGAGACCCAGTACTTC. The J gene is TRBJ2-5, the V gene TRBV7-9, with 7 bases fitting TRBD1. Per germline, CDR1 SEHNR and CDR2 FQNEAQ (reference sequence). This CDR3 is built from 14 residues. The J segment lost 1 base and the V segment lost 5 bases, leaving 4 bases of the junction unmatched.